The rows below give T cell receptor beta chains drawn from one sample of a study of low-dose radiotherapy and immunotherapy resistance in tumors. Using its own MiXCR run on the reads, TCRdb lists one record per CDR3 protein. This sample yields tens of thousands of distinct CDR3 sequences, of which 33% are seen a single time; 7% to 10% belongs to the top ten. The sample was PBMCs, taken after low-dose radiotherapy plus immunotherapy. These receptors came from a male donor with rectosigmoid adenocarcinoma. The CDR3 runs from the conserved cysteine through the conserved F or W. The D gene is left open where the match is weak. The size of a clone is reported for some rows only, either as once, few or many, or as a class for expanded clones.

cdr3_nt cdr3_aa v_call d_call clone_size j_call
TGTGCCAGCAGTTTGGTACCCACCTACGAGCAGTACTTC CASSLVPTYEQYF TRBV12-3/TRBV12-4 - few TRBJ2-7
TGCAGTGCTAGAGAAACAGGGGATCGAGGCGAGCAGTACTTC CSARETGDRGEQYF TRBV20-1 TRBD1 many TRBJ2-7
TGTGCCAGCAGCTTAGAACTGGGGATTTCGTTTGATACGCAGTATTTT CASSLELGISFDTQYF TRBV7-2 - many TRBJ2-3
TGTGCCAGCAGAGAGGACGCGGCTAACTATGGCTACACCTTC CASREDAANYGYTF TRBV2 - many TRBJ1-2
TGTGCCAGCAGCTTTAGGGCCGGACAGGGGAGCGAAAAACTGTTTTTT CASSFRAGQGSEKLFF TRBV7-2 TRBD1 many TRBJ1-4
TGTGCCAGCAGTCCTGGGGAGGGAAAAAAATCTTCGTTCTCTGGAAACACCATATATTTT CASSPGEGKKSSFSGNTIYF TRBV28 - many TRBJ1-3
TGTGCCAGCAGCCCTAGCGGGGGGGCTCGGGAGCAGTACTTC CASSPSGGAREQYF TRBV3-1 TRBD2 - TRBJ2-7
TGTGCCAGCAGCCGGGGGACAGATATAAGCTCCTACGAGCAGTACTTC CASSRGTDISSYEQYF TRBV5-4 - many TRBJ2-7
TGTGCCAGCAGTCTCAGGGGAGGGACAGATACGCAGTATTTT CASSLRGGTDTQYF TRBV26 - medium-sized TRBJ2-3
TGTGCTAGCAGCTTGCCAGGGCCTAATCAGCCCCAGCATTTT CASSLPGPNQPQHF TRBV5-4 - - TRBJ1-5